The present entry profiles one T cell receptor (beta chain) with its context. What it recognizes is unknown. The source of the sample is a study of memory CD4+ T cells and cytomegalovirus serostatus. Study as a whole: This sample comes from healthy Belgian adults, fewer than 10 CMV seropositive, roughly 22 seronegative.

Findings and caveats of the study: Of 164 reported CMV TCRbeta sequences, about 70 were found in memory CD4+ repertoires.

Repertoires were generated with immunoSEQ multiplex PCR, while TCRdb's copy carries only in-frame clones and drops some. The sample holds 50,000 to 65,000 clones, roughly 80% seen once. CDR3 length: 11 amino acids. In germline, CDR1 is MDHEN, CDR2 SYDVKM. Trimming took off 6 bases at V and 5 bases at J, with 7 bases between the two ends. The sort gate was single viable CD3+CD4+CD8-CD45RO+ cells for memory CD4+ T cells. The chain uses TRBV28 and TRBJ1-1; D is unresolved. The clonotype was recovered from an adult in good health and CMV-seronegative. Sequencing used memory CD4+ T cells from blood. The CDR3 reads CASSVLTEAFF. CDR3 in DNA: TGTGCCAGCAGCGTCTTGACTGAAGCTTTCTTT.